The 24 T cell receptor beta chains presented below share a single source sample, sequenced in a study of beta chain features in type 1 diabetes. Isolated RNA was reverse transcribed in full, so expressed TCRB transcripts were sequenced. Profiled with immunoSEQ multiplex PCR; TCRdb holds only in-frame clones, not every one. The table has almost 350,000 clones, 7.5% to 9% seen once. Sequencing was performed on central memory CD4+ T cells from blood. The receptors originated from a woman aged 18-29 years in good health.

The rearrangement links TRBV6-5 to TRBJ1-1, with D perhaps matching TRBD1 (6 bases). This CDR3 is 14 amino acids long. Per germline, CDR1 MNHEY and CDR2 SVGAGI. V was cut by 1 base and J by 1 base, with 7 bases left in between. CDR3 loop: CASSYYRENTEAFF. Here the CDR3 DNA reads TGTGCCAGCAGTTACTACAGGGAGAACACTGAAGCTTTCTTT.

The gene calls are TRBV11-2 and TRBJ2-7, with 13 bases aligning to TRBD2. The CDR3 runs 16 residues. V trimming: 4 bases; J trimming: 3 bases; junction bases outside the gene matches: 6. The germline V gene has CDR1 SGHAT and CDR2 FQNNGV. CDR3 bases: TGTGCCAGCAGCTCCCGGACTAGCGGGAGTATCTACGAGCAGTACTTC. This translates into CASSSRTSGSIYEQYF.

V is TRBV7-6 and J is TRBJ2-3, with D unclear. Trimming left V 5 bases short and J 3 bases short, with 12 bases between. Germline V gene lookup returns CDR1 SGHVS and CDR2 FNYEAQ. The CDR3 runs to 14 residues. CDR3 region: CASSRHDTTDTQYF. CDR3 bases: TGTGCCAGCAGCAGACATGACACAACAGATACGCAGTATTTT.

This clone has just a few counts. The chain couples TRBV5-1 to TRBJ1-5; D gene ambiguous. CDR3 size: 14 residues. Germline loops: CDR1 SGHRS, CDR2 YFSETQ. Trimming left V 2 bases short and J 1 base short, with 7 bases between. In nucleotides, the CDR3 is TGCGCCAGCAGCTTCGGGGAGAGCAATCAGCCCCAGCATTTT. It codes for CASSFGESNQPQHF. The variable domain in full, with the rest retrieved from reference TRBV5-1 and TRBJ1-5, is KAGVTQTPRYLIKTRGQQVTLSCSPISGHRSVSWYQQTPGQGLQFLFEYFSETQRNKGNFPGRFSGRQFSNSRSEMNVSTLELGDSALYLCASSFGESNQPQHFGDGTRLSIL.

This rearrangement joins TRBV6-4 to TRBJ2-3, with 8 bases matching TRBD1. This CDR3 spans 14 amino acids. The J segment lost 8 bases and the V segment lost 6 bases, leaving 10 bases of the junction unmatched. The germline gives CDR1 MRHNA, CDR2 SNTAGT. Here the CDR3 reads CASSEGPTGGTQYF. For the CDR3, the DNA is TGTGCCAGCAGCGAAGGACCTACAGGGGGTACGCAGTATTTT.

The genes are TRBV4-2 and TRBJ2-1; tentatively, D is TRBD2 (6 bases). Germline V gene sequence: CDR1 LGHNA, CDR2 YNFKEQ. V lost 4 bases and J lost 5, with 15 bases in between. The CDR3 has 15 amino acids. The CDR3, as DNA: TGTGCCAGCAGCCCCGCCGGGAGTTTGGACAATGAGCAGTTCTTC. Its protein is CASSPAGSLDNEQFF.

This clone appeared a few times. The chain combines TRBV10-3 with TRBJ1-4, with D perhaps TRBD1 (5 bases). Trimming shortened V by 6 bases and J by 6 bases, and 8 bases separated the two germline ends. CDR1 and CDR2 from the germline V gene are ENHRY and SYGVKD. The CDR3 loop spans 12 amino acids. CDR3 coding DNA: TGTGCCATCAGAGGCAGGGATGAAAAACTGTTTTTT. Protein: CAIRGRDEKLFF.

V and J are TRBV25-1 and TRBJ1-2; 9 positions agree with TRBD1. The CDR3 has 16 residues. Germline CDR1 and CDR2: MGHDK and SYGVNS. With 2 bases clipped from V and 1 base from J, the junction kept 5 bases outside the gene matches. CDR3 DNA sequence: TGTGCCAGCAGTGAACCCGGGACAGGGAGTAACTATGGCTACACCTTC. As protein: CASSEPGTGSNYGYTF.

This clone was seen a handful of times. This sequence joins TRBV7-2 and TRBJ2-7, with D possibly matching TRBD1 (5 bases). The CDR3 totals 13 residues. Germline assignment: CDR1 SGHTA and CDR2 FQGNSA. V was shortened by 8 bases and J by 4 bases, with 15 bases between the two germline ends. The CDR3 loop reads CASSGARKYEQYF. In DNA, the CDR3 is TGTGCCAGCTCTGGGGCGAGAAAGTACGAGCAGTACTTC.

This clone was counted only a few times. The chain joins TRBV10-2 to TRBJ2-7; D possibly corresponds to TRBD1 (6 bases). Germline V gene data show CDR1 as WSHSY and CDR2 as SAAADI. The CDR3 sequence is 14 residues long. Trimming shortened V by 4 bases and J by 4 bases, and 14 bases separated the two germline ends. The CDR3 loop reads CASSGNLQGYEQYF. CDR3 bases: TGCGCCAGCAGTGGAAACCTGCAGGGGTACGAGCAGTACTTC.

This chain links TRBV5-1 with TRBJ2-7; 7 bases fit TRBD1. Germline CDR1 and CDR2: SGHRS and YFSETQ. V was clipped by 3 bases and J by 6 bases; unmatched bases: 3. The CDR3 consists of 12 residues. DNA of the CDR3: TGCGCCAGCAGCTGGACAGGTCTCGAGCAGTACTTC. Residues: CASSWTGLEQYF.

There are many counts of this clone. This chain joins TRBV18 and TRBJ2-3, with 8 nucleotides matching TRBD1. The germline CDR1 and CDR2 sequences are KGHSH and LQKENI. The V segment lost 4 bases and the J segment 4 bases; nucleotides outside the gene matches: 13. The CDR3 totals 17 residues. CDR3 nucleotide sequence: TGTGCCAGCTCACAGACATCCGGGACAGGATCGGCAGATACGCAGTATTTT. Residues: CASSQTSGTGSADTQYF.

The rearrangement joins TRBV25-1 to TRBJ2-4; 8 bases fit TRBD1. CDR3 length equals 15 residues. After removal of 3 bases from V and 7 bases from J, the junction contained 8 bases not matched to a gene. Germline V gives CDR1 MGHDK, CDR2 SYGVNS. This chain's CDR3 is CASSDPTGANNIQYF. CDR3 nucleotides: TGTGCCAGCAGTGACCCGACAGGGGCGAACAACATTCAGTACTTC.

The chain employs TRBV27 and TRBJ2-7, with D hard to call. This CDR3 contains 16 residues. V was trimmed by 0 bases and J by 0 bases, leaving 12 bases between them. Germline V gene data show CDR1 as MNHEY and CDR2 as SMNVEV (reference sequence). CDR3: CASSLSQSWASYEQYF. The CDR3 DNA reads TGTGCCAGCAGTTTATCTCAAAGCTGGGCCTCCTACGAGCAGTACTTC.

This clone was seen a handful of times. The CDR3 region has the DNA TGTGCCAGCAGTAAGGACCGGGACAGGACAGTCTACGAGCAGTACTTC. Protein product: CASSKDRDRTVYEQYF. V gene TRBV27 combines with J gene TRBJ2-7; 8 nucleotides align to TRBD1. Germline trimming cut 5 bases from V and 3 bases from J; bases unmatched to any gene: 12. The CDR3 consists of 16 residues. Per the germline V gene, CDR1 is MNHEY and CDR2 is SMNVEV (reference sequence).

This clone appeared many times. The chain combines TRBV18 with TRBJ2-5; 9 bases map to TRBD2. J gave up 3 bases and V 1 base, and 3 bases lay outside the gene matches. This CDR3 is built from 15 residues. The germline gives CDR1 KGHSH, CDR2 LQKENI. DNA of the CDR3: TGTGCCAGCTCACCACGAGCGGGAGGTGAAGAGACCCAGTACTTC. Encoded protein: CASSPRAGGEETQYF.

This clone showed up just a few times. V gene TRBV27 combines with J gene TRBJ2-1; D is undetermined. Between the trimmed V and J ends, which lost 6 bases and 5 bases, there was a span of 11 bases. Germline V lookup: CDR1 MNHEY, CDR2 SMNVEV (reference sequence). The CDR3 extends over 13 amino acids. The CDR3 nucleotides are TGTGCCAGCAGGATAACCCACAACAATGAGCAGTTCTTC. Translating it yields CASRITHNNEQFF.

This clone was seen more than once but under ten times. The V gene is TRBV5-6, the J gene TRBJ2-7; D gene unclear. Trimming took off 2 bases at V and 7 bases at J, with 10 bases between the two ends. Germline-derived CDR1 and CDR2 are SGHDT and YYEEEE. The CDR3 runs 12 residues. The CDR3 bases are TGTGCCAGCAGCTTAATCTACGGGGAGCAGTACTTC. This encodes CASSLIYGEQYF.

This clone was detected a few times. The rearrangement uses TRBV2 and TRBJ2-4, with 7 bases aligning to TRBD1. Trimming took 6 bases from V and 3 from J; bases not matched to a gene: 11. CDR3 length equals 16 residues. The germline V gene has CDR1 SNHLY and CDR2 FYNNEI. DNA of the CDR3: TGTGCCAGCAGCTCAAGACAGGGTAGAGGCAAAAACATTCAGTACTTC. Translation gives CASSSRQGRGKNIQYF. Supplemented by reference TRBV2 and TRBJ2-4, the full variable domain reads EPEVTQTPSHQVTQMGQEVILRCVPISNHLYFYWYRQILGQKVEFLVSFYNNEISEKSEIFDDQFSVERPDGSNFTLKIRSTKLEDSAMYFCASSSRQGRGKNIQYFGAGTRLSVL.

In its sample, this clone was seen a few times. This rearrangement joins TRBV6-1 to TRBJ2-3; D is possibly TRBD2 (6 bases). Trimming removed 2 bases from V and 6 bases from J, with 12 bases in between. This CDR3 has 14 amino acids. Per germline, CDR1 MNHNS and CDR2 SASEGT. The CDR3 sequence is CASSEREARDTQYF. In DNA, the CDR3 is TGTGCCAGCAGTGAAAGGGAGGCGCGTGATACGCAGTATTTT.

The gene calls are TRBV6-5 and TRBJ2-5; D is perhaps TRBD1 or TRBD2 (6 bases each). The CDR3 length is 15 residues. Trimming pared 6 bases from V and 4 bases from J, leaving 18 bases between. From germline, CDR1 is MNHEY and CDR2 SVGAGI. CDR3 sequence (DNA): TGTGCCAGCAGCGAAACTGGGGGGCGCAGAGAGACCCAGTACTTC. Protein product: CASSETGGRRETQYF.

The chain has TRBV28 and TRBJ1-2; D possibly corresponds to TRBD1 (6 bases). The CDR3 has 16 residues. Germline V CDR1 and CDR2: MDHEN, SYDVKM. V lost 3 bases to trimming and J lost 2 bases, with 16 bases between them. The CDR3 coding sequence is TGTGCCAGCAGTTTTCTTTCCAAAACAGGGAACTATGGCTACACCTTC. Translation gives CASSFLSKTGNYGYTF.

J is TRBJ1-1 and V is TRBV2; D not resolved. V was shortened by 7 bases and J by 4 bases, with 13 bases between the two germline ends. Per germline, CDR1 SNHLY and CDR2 FYNNEI. CDR3 length: 13 residues. The DNA for the CDR3 is TGTGCCAGCAAACGACGGGAGAGCACTGAAGCTTTCTTT. Translation: CASKRRESTEAFF.

The chain couples TRBV14 to TRBJ2-3; perhaps TRBD2 as D (5 bases). Trimming pared 4 bases from V and 2 bases from J, leaving 16 bases between. The CDR3 spans 16 residues. Germline-derived CDR1 and CDR2 are SGHDN and FVKESK. The CDR3 reads CASSRRGALDTDTQYF. As DNA, the CDR3 is TGTGCCAGCAGCCGCCGGGGAGCGCTGGACACAGATACGCAGTATTTT.